These T cell receptor beta chains were read from a single sample in a study of T cell responses to AZD1222 COVID-19 vaccine. The repertoire was sequenced with immunoSEQ multiplex PCR; TCRdb's copy has only in-frame clones and lacks some. The table has nearly 80,000 clones, 70% to 90% seen once. Sample: peripheral blood, taken on day 0 of AZD1222 vaccination. These receptors were obtained from an adult in good health. Both conserved end residues are trimmed from each CDR3. Fields, in order: V gene, CDR3 protein.

V: TRBV27
CDR3: ASSYGSGGLDETQY

V: TRBV28
CDR3: ASSSGPFEQY

V: TRBV9
CDR3: ASSVGGRLGYT

V: TRBV18
CDR3: ASSPRQGFEKLF

V: TRBV19
CDR3: ASSMDGGYTDTQY

V: TRBV20-1
CDR3: SASGGLAGDNEQF

V: TRBV5-4
CDR3: ASSPDRRFDTGELF

V: TRBV2
CDR3: ASTRDLQETQY

V: TRBV21-1
CDR3: ASSKERDLNQPQH

V: TRBV6-9
CDR3: ASSYRGATDYNEQF

V: TRBV7-9
CDR3: ASSFAGNNEQF

V: TRBV19
CDR3: ASSILGTGAEAF

V: TRBV5-6
CDR3: ASSLEYRSTANYGYT

V: TRBV19
CDR3: ASTFDRMNTEAF

V: TRBV30
CDR3: AWTTGQANNSPLH

V: TRBV21-1
CDR3: ASSSYRPQETQY

V: TRBV21-1
CDR3: ASSHMLVHNRTEAF

V: TRBV27
CDR3: ASSLGRRTSGRLMGGTDTQY

V: TRBV5-1
CDR3: ASSLTAGVNYGYT

V: TRBV30
CDR3: AWRAELAGRGDTQY

V: TRBV29-1
CDR3: TVCEGLNTEAF

V: TRBV27
CDR3: ASSFRGRYTEAF

V: TRBV19
CDR3: ASTPQGTHQPQH

V: TRBV2
CDR3: ASRDRGSYGYT

V: TRBV9
CDR3: ASSVHTPDGLQF

V: TRBV4-1
CDR3: ASSQGGTGIYNEQF

V: TRBV2
CDR3: ASSVEGAGNQPQH

V: TRBV3-1/TRBV3-2
CDR3: ASSRSGGPTDTQY

V: TRBV3-1/TRBV3-2
CDR3: ASSRGQEQY

V: TRBV5-4
CDR3: ASSLDRDGSPLH

V: TRBV25-1
CDR3: ASSVGTARVTEAF

V: TRBV2
CDR3: ASSRQGKNNSPLH

V: TRBV11-3
CDR3: ASSLRGYVNTEAF

V: TRBV5-8
CDR3: ASSLGTGLMNTEAF

V: TRBV5-1
CDR3: ASSPGTGNQPQH

V: TRBV3-1/TRBV3-2
CDR3: ASSPRGSGYT

V: TRBV11-2
CDR3: ASSQEGARSNSPLH

V: TRBV7-9
CDR3: ASSPGPSEQY

V: TRBV4-2
CDR3: ASSQLSSGGPGYEQY

V: TRBV30
CDR3: GAEGPLGYT

V: TRBV6-2/TRBV6-3
CDR3: ASSYSTSGTDTQY

V: TRBV6-1
CDR3: ASSESGAMPDTIY

V: TRBV12-3/TRBV12-4
CDR3: ASSFSVGKLF

V: TRBV19
CDR3: ASSNHRGRLTDTQY

V: TRBV2
CDR3: ASSPTADIWF

V: TRBV29-1
CDR3: SVGQTNTGELF

V: TRBV4-1
CDR3: ASSQGRQVMNTEAF

V: TRBV5-1
CDR3: ASSLRAQGTSYEQY

V: TRBV11-3
CDR3: ASSVGLAGTEGETQY

V: TRBV2
CDR3: ASRRQSGYNEQF

V: TRBV19
CDR3: ASGGVGENTQY